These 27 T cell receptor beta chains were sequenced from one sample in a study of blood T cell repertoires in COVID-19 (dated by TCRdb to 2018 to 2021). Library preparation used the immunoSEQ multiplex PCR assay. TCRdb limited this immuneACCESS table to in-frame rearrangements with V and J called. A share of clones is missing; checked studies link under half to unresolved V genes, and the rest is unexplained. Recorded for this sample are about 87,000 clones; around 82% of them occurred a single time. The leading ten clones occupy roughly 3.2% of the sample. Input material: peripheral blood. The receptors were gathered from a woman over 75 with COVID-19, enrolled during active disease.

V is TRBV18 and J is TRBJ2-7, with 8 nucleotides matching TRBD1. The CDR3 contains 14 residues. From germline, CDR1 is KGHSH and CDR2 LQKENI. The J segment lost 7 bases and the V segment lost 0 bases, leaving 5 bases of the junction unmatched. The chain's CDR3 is CASSPPGRGPEQYF. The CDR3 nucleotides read TGTGCCAGCTCACCACCTGGCAGGGGGCCGGAGCAGTACTTC.

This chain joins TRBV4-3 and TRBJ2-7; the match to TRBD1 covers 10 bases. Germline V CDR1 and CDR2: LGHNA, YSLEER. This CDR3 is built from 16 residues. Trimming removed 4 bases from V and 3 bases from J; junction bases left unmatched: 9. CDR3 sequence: CASSRGDRGSHYEQYF. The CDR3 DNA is TGCGCCAGCAGCCGGGGGGACAGGGGATCCCACTACGAGCAGTACTTC.

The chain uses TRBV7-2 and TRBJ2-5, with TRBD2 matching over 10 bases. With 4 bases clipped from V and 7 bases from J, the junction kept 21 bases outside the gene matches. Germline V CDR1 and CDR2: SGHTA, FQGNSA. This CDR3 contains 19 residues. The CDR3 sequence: CASSYVRASGSRGTWTQYF. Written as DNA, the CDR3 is TGTGCCAGCAGCTACGTACGGGCTAGCGGGAGTCGGGGGACGTGGACCCAGTACTTC. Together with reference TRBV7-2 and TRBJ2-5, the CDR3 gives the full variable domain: GAGVSQSPSNKVTEKGKDVELRCDPISGHTALYWYRQSLGQGLEFLIYFQGNSAPDKSGLPSDRFSAERTGGSVSTLTIQRTQQEDSAVYLCASSYVRASGSRGTWTQYFGPGTRLLVL.

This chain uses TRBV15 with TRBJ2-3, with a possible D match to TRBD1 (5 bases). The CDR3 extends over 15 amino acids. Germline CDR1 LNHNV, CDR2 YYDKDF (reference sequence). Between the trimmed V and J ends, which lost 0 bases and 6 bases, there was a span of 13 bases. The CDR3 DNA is TGTGCCACCAGCAGAGATTGGATAAGGGGCGATACGCAGTATTTT. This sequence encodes CATSRDWIRGDTQYF.

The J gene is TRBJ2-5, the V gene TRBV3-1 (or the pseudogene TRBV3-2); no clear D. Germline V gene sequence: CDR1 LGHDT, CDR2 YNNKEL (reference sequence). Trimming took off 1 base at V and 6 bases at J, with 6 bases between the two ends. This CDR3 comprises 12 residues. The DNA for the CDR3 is TGTGCCAGCAGCCAAGTTAGCCAGACCCAGTACTTC. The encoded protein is CASSQVSQTQYF.

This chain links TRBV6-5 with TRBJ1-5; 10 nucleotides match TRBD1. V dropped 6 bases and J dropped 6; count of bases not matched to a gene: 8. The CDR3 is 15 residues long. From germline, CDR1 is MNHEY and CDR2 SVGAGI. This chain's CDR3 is CASSQGGQGSQPQHF. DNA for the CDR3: TGTGCCAGCAGCCAGGGGGGACAGGGGAGTCAGCCCCAGCATTTT.

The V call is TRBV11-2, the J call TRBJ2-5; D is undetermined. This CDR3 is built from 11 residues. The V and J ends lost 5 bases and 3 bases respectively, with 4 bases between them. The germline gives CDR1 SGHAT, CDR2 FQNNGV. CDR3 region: CASSTKETQYF. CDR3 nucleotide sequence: TGTGCCAGCAGCACTAAAGAGACCCAGTACTTC.

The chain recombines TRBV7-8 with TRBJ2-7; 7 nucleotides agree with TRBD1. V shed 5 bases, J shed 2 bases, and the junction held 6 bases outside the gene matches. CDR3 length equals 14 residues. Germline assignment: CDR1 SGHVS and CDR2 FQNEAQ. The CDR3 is CASSPDRWAYEQYF. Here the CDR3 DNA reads TGTGCCAGCAGCCCGGACAGGTGGGCCTACGAGCAGTACTTC.

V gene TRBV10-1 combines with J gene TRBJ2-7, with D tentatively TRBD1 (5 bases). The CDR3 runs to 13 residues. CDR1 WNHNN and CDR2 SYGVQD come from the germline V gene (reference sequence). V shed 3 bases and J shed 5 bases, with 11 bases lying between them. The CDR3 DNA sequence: TGCGCCAGCAGTGATCGGTGGGGCGACGAGCAGTACTTC. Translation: CASSDRWGDEQYF.

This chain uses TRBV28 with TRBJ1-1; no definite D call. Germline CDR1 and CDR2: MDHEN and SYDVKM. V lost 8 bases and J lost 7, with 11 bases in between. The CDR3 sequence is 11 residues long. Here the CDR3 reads CASGLRNEAFF. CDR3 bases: TGTGCCAGCGGTCTGAGGAATGAAGCTTTCTTT.

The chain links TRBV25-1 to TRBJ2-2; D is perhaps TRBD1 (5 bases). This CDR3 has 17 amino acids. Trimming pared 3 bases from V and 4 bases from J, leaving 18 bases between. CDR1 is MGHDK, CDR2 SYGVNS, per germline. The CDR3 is CASSDFSGTGSTGELFF. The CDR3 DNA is TGTGCCAGCAGTGATTTTAGTGGCACAGGAAGCACCGGGGAGCTGTTTTTT.

CDR3: CASSQIPAGGASNEQFF. The CDR3 DNA reads as TGCGCCAGCAGCCAAATCCCAGCGGGGGGGGCCTCCAATGAGCAGTTCTTC. The gene calls are TRBV4-1 and TRBJ2-1; TRBD2 aligns across 10 bases. Germline V CDR1 and CDR2: MGHRA, YSYEKL. CDR3 length: 17 residues. The V segment lost 2 bases and the J segment 6 bases; nucleotides outside the gene matches: 10.

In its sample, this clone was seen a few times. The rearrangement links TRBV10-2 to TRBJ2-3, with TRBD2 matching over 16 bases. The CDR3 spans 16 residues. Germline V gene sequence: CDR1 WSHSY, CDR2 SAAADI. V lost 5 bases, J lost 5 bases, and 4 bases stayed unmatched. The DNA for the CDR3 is TGCGCCAGCAGTCCGGGACTAGCGGGAGGGGGAGATACGCAGTATTTT. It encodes CASSPGLAGGGDTQYF.

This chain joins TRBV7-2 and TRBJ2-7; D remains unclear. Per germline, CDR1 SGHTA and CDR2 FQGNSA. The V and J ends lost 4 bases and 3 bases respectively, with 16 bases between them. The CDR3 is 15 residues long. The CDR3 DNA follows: TGTGCCAGCAGCTCCCGACTGAGCGTTGACTACGAGCAGTACTTC. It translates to CASSSRLSVDYEQYF.

The CDR3 sequence: CATRVISARAGVTDTQYF. CDR3 DNA sequence: TGTGCCACCAGGGTAATTAGCGCTCGGGCGGGAGTTACAGATACGCAGTATTTT. This chain links TRBV15 with TRBJ2-3; 7 bases map to TRBD2. The CDR3 runs to 18 residues. Trimming removed 6 bases from V and 3 bases from J; junction bases left unmatched: 18. Per the germline V gene, CDR1 is LNHNV and CDR2 is YYDKDF (reference sequence).

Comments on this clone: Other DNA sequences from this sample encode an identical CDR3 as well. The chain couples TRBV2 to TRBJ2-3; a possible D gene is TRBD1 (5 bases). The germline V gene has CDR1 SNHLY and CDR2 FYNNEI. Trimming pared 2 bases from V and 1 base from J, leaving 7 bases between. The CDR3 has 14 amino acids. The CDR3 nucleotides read TGTGCCAGCAGTGAACAGGGCGGCACAGATACGCAGTATTTT. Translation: CASSEQGGTDTQYF.

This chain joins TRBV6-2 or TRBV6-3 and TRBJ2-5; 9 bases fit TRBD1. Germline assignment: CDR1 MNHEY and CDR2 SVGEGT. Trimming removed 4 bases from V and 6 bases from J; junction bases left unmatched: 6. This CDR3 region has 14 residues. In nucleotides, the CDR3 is TGTGCCAGCAGTTCCCGGGACAGGGCGAAGACCCAGTACTTC. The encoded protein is CASSSRDRAKTQYF.

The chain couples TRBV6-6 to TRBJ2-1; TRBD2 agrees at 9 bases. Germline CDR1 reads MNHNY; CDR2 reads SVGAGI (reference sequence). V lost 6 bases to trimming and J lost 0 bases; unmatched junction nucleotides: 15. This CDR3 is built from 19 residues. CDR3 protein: CASSYLKSGGLSSYNEQFF. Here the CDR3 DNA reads TGTGCCAGCAGCTACCTAAAAAGCGGGGGGCTCAGCTCCTACAATGAGCAGTTCTTC.

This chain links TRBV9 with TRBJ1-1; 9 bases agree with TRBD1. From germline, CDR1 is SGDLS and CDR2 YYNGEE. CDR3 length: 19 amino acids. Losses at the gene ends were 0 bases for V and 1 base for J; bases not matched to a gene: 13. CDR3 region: CASSVGPHPGQGANTEAFF. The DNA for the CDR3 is TGTGCCAGCAGCGTAGGCCCCCATCCGGGACAGGGTGCGAACACTGAAGCTTTCTTT. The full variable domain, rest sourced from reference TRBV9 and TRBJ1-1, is DSGVTQTPKHLITATGQRVTLRCSPRSGDLSVYWYQQSLDQGLQFLIQYYNGEERAKGNILERFSAQQFPDLHSELNLSSLELGDSALYFCASSVGPHPGQGANTEAFFGQGTRLTVV.

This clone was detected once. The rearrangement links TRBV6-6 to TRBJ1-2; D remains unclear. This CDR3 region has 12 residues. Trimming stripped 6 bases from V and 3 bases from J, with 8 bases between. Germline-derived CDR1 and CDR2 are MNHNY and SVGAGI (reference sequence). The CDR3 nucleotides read TGTGCCAGCAGGAGGAAGGACTATGGCTACACCTTC. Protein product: CASRRKDYGYTF.

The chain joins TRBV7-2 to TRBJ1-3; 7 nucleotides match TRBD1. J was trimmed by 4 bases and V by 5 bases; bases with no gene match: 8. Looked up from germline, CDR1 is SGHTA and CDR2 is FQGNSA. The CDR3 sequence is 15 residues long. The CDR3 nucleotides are TGTGCCAGCAGCCCGAGACAGGGCGCAGGAAACACCATATATTTT. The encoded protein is CASSPRQGAGNTIYF. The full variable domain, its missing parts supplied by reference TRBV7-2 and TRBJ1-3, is GAGVSQSPSNKVTEKGKDVELRCDPISGHTALYWYRQSLGQGLEFLIYFQGNSAPDKSGLPSDRFSAERTGGSVSTLTIQRTQQEDSAVYLCASSPRQGAGNTIYFGEGSWLTVV.

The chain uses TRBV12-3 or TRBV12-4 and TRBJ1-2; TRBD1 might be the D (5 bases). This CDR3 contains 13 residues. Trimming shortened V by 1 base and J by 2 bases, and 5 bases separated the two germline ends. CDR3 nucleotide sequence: TGTGCCAGCAGTTTAGGACAGAACTATGGCTACACCTTC. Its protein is CASSLGQNYGYTF.

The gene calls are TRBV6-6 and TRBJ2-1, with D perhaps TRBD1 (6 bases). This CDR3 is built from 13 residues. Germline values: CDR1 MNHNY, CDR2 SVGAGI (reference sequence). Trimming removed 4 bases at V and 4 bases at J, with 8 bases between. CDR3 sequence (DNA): TGTGCCAGCAGTTTTGGACAGTACAATGAGCAGTTCTTC. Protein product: CASSFGQYNEQFF.

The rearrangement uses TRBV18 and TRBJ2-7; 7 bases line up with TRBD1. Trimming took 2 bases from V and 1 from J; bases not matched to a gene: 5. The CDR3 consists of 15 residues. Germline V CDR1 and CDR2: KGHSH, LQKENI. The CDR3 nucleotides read TGTGCCAGCTCACCATCCGGGACAGTTTCCTACGAGCAGTACTTC. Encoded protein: CASSPSGTVSYEQYF. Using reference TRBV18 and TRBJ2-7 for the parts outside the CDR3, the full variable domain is NAGVMQNPRHLVRRRGQEARLRCSPMKGHSHVYWYRQLPEEGLKFMVYLQKENIIDESGMPKERFSAEFPKEGPSILRIQQVVRGDSAAYFCASSPSGTVSYEQYFGPGTRLTVT.

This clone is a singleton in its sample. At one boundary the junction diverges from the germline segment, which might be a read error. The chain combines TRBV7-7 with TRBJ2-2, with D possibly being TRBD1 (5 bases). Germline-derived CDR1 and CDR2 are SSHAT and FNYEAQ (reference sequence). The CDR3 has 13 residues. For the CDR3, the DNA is TGTGCTAGCAGCTCGCAGGGTACCGGGGAGCTGTTTTTT. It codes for CASSSQGTGELFF.

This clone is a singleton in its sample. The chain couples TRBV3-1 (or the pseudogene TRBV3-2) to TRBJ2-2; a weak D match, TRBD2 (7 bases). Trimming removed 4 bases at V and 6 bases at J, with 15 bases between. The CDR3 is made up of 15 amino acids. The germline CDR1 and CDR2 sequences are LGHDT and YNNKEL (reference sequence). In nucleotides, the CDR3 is TGTGCCAGCAGCCGAGGGGGGGCAGGTCCCGGGGAGCTGTTTTTT. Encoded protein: CASSRGGAGPGELFF.

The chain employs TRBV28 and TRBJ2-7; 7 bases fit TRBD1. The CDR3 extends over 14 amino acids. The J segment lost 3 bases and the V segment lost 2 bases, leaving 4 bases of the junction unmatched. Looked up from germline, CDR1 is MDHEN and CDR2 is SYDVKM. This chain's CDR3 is CASSLLGQFYEQYF. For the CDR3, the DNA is TGTGCCAGCAGTTTACTGGGACAGTTCTACGAGCAGTACTTC.